A single sample gave rise to the 17 T cell receptor beta chains below, sequenced in a study of cytomegalovirus exposure and HLA in healthy donors. Primers included in the PCR were 60 Vbeta and 13 Jbeta primers. Profiled with immunoSEQ multiplex PCR; TCRdb holds only in-frame clones, not every one. The sample lists some 190,000 clones, about 88% occurring once. The sequenced material came from PBMCs. The receptors shown here come from a woman in her thirties in good health and CMV-seronegative.

The V and J genes are TRBV2 and TRBJ2-2, with 7 bases identical to TRBD2. Germline lookup yields CDR1 SNHLY and CDR2 FYNNEI. Trimming took 5 bases from V and 0 from J; bases not matched to a gene: 6. The CDR3 sequence is 16 residues long. The CDR3 region is CASSTYGGTNTGELFF. The CDR3, as DNA: TGTGCCAGCAGTACCTACGGGGGGACGAACACCGGGGAGCTGTTTTTT.

Comment on this clone: Other DNA sequences in this sample translate to the same CDR3. The rearrangement joins TRBV27 to TRBJ1-1; D not resolved. V was cut by 6 bases and J by 1 base, with 9 bases left in between. Germline assignment: CDR1 MNHEY and CDR2 SMNVEV (reference sequence). The CDR3 is 13 residues long. DNA of the CDR3: TGTGCCAGCAGCTTACAGCGGAACACTGAAGCTTTCTTT. It encodes CASSLQRNTEAFF.

The chain is built from TRBV5-1 and TRBJ2-7; TRBD1 matches at 7 bases. Germline V gene data show CDR1 as SGHRS and CDR2 as YFSETQ. Trimming took 0 bases from V and 4 from J; bases not matched to a gene: 4. CDR3 length equals 14 residues. The chain's CDR3 is CASSLERGRYEQYF. The CDR3, as DNA: TGCGCCAGCAGCTTGGAAAGGGGGCGATACGAGCAGTACTTC.

V and J are TRBV29-1 and TRBJ1-4; D might be TRBD1 (5 bases). Per germline, CDR1 SQVTM and CDR2 ANQGSEA. The CDR3 consists of 13 residues. With 7 bases removed from V and 0 bases from J, the gap between germline ends came to 9 bases. CDR3 DNA: TGCAGCGGGGGCACTGCAACTAATGAAAAACTGTTTTTT. Translated, it gives CSGGTATNEKLFF. The whole variable domain, filled in from reference TRBV29-1 and TRBJ1-4, reads SAVISQKPSRDICQRGTSLTIQCQVDSQVTMMFWYRQQPGQSLTLIATANQGSEATYESGFVIDKFPISRPNLTFSTLTVSNMSPEDSSIYLCSGGTATNEKLFFGSGTQLSVL.

The chain links TRBV7-9 to TRBJ2-5; 12 bases fit TRBD2. With 5 bases clipped from V and 5 bases from J, the junction kept 12 bases outside the gene matches. The CDR3 has 17 residues. Germline lookup yields CDR1 SEHNR and CDR2 FQNEAQ (reference sequence). The CDR3 is CASSETSGGFIEETQYF. In nucleotides, the CDR3 is TGTGCCAGCAGCGAAACTAGCGGGGGGTTTATAGAGGAGACCCAGTACTTC. Combining the CDR3 with reference TRBV7-9 and TRBJ2-5 gives the whole variable domain DTGVSQNPRHKITKRGQNVTFRCDPISEHNRLYWYRQTLGQGPEFLTYFQNEAQLEKSRLLSDRFSAERPKGSFSTLEIQRTEQGDSAMYLCASSETSGGFIEETQYFGPGTRLLVL.

The V call is TRBV27, the J call TRBJ1-2; TRBD1 matches at 12 bases. CDR1 is MNHEY, CDR2 SMNVEV, per germline (reference sequence). This CDR3 has 14 amino acids. V was clipped by 3 bases and J by 5 bases; unmatched bases: 1. The CDR3 spells CASSLGQGAYGYTF. DNA of the CDR3: TGTGCCAGCAGTTTGGGACAGGGGGCGTATGGCTACACCTTC.

This clone was observed a few times. The rearrangement uses TRBV6-5 and TRBJ1-5; no firm D call. Germline CDR1 and CDR2: MNHEY and SVGAGI. V lost 5 bases and J lost 0, with 8 bases in between. The CDR3 extends over 14 amino acids. The CDR3 bases are TGTGCCAGCAGTCCCACCTATAGCAATCAGCCCCAGCATTTT. Amino acids: CASSPTYSNQPQHF.

The CDR3 is CASSLRGAEQYF. CDR3 nucleotides: TGTGCCAGCAGCTTACGGGGGGCCGAGCAGTACTTC. The chain carries TRBV13 and TRBJ2-7; maybe TRBD2 (7 bases). V lost 2 bases, J lost 6 bases, and 8 bases lay in between. The CDR3 loop spans 12 amino acids. The germline V gene has CDR1 PRHDT and CDR2 FYEKMQ (reference sequence).

The genes are TRBV7-3 and TRBJ2-3, with 8 positions matching TRBD2. The CDR3 consists of 17 residues. Germline trimming cut 1 base from V and 4 bases from J; bases unmatched to any gene: 10. Germline V lookup: CDR1 SGHTA, CDR2 FQGTGA. In nucleotides, the CDR3 is TGTGCCAGCAGCTTAAAAGCGGGAGTAGTACCGTCAGATACGCAGTATTTT. Translation: CASSLKAGVVPSDTQYF. The full variable domain, rest sourced from reference TRBV7-3 and TRBJ2-3, is GAGVSQTPSNKVTEKGKYVELRCDPISGHTALYWYRQSLGQGPEFLIYFQGTGAADDSGLPNDRFFAVRPEGSVSTLKIQRTERGDSAVYLCASSLKAGVVPSDTQYFGPGTRLTVL.

This clone was counted once. V gene TRBV7-8 combines with J gene TRBJ2-2; no firm D call. Per germline, CDR1 SGHVS and CDR2 FQNEAQ. CDR3 size: 13 residues. Trimming pared 3 bases from V and 7 bases from J, leaving 9 bases between. As DNA, the CDR3 is TGTGCCAGCAGCTTTAGATATGTCGGGGAGCTGTTTTTT. It encodes CASSFRYVGELFF.

V is TRBV30 and J is TRBJ2-5; 10 bases align to TRBD1. The germline V gene has CDR1 GTSNPN and CDR2 SVGIG (reference sequence). Trimming took 2 bases from V and 10 from J; bases not matched to a gene: 16. This CDR3 has 16 residues. This CDR3 reads CAWSYYQPGTGVDQYF. The CDR3 DNA reads as TGTGCCTGGAGTTACTACCAACCCGGGACAGGGGTGGACCAGTACTTC.

V usage is TRBV29-1 and J usage is TRBJ2-3; D gene unclear. This CDR3 has 14 amino acids. Germline values: CDR1 SQVTM, CDR2 ANQGSEA. V was cut by 4 bases and J by 3 bases, with 14 bases left in between. This CDR3 is CSVATVGATDTQYF. The CDR3 bases are TGCAGCGTTGCAACCGTCGGAGCGACAGATACGCAGTATTTT.

This chain joins TRBV29-1 and TRBJ1-5; TRBD1 matches at 9 bases. V shed 5 bases, J shed 4 bases, and the junction held 3 bases outside the gene matches. The CDR3 has 13 amino acids. CDR1 and CDR2 from the germline V gene are SQVTM and ANQGSEA. The CDR3 sequence is CSVKDRGNQPQHF. The CDR3, as DNA: TGCAGCGTTAAGGACAGGGGTAATCAGCCCCAGCATTTT.

The chain has TRBV7-2 and TRBJ1-2, with a possible D match to TRBD1 (6 bases). The V gene's germline CDR1 is SGHTA and CDR2 FQGNSA. The CDR3 consists of 13 residues. V was pared by 5 bases and J by 5 bases, with 12 bases between. For the CDR3, the DNA is TGTGCCAGCAGCCTTGGACAGTTGTATGGCTACACCTTC. This gives the protein CASSLGQLYGYTF.

This clone is a singleton in its sample. This rearrangement joins TRBV15 to TRBJ2-2, with TRBD2 identical over 11 bases. CDR1 LNHNV and CDR2 YYDKDF come from the germline V gene (reference sequence). The CDR3 contains 20 residues. The trim removed 0 bases at V and 6 bases at J, leaving 15 bases unmatched. The CDR3, as DNA: TGTGCCACCAGCAGAGAGGGAATAGCGGGAGGGATAGGTCGCGCCGGGGAGCTGTTTTTT. Translated, it gives CATSREGIAGGIGRAGELFF.

The chain joins TRBV4-1 to TRBJ2-7, with TRBD1 as a possible D gene (6 bases). In germline, CDR1 is MGHRA, CDR2 YSYEKL. The CDR3 is made up of 13 amino acids. V lost 5 bases and J 3 bases, leaving 11 bases between the germline ends. The CDR3 sequence: CASSWDTHYEQYF. In nucleotides, the CDR3 is TGCGCCAGCAGCTGGGACACCCACTACGAGCAGTACTTC.

The chain couples TRBV6-5 to TRBJ1-2, with TRBD1 matching 7 bases. The CDR3 sequence is 15 residues long. Germline lookup yields CDR1 MNHEY and CDR2 SVGAGI. V shed 1 base and J 0 bases; nucleotides not matched to a gene: 2. The CDR3 sequence is CASSYWTGANYGYTF. DNA for the CDR3: TGTGCCAGCAGTTACTGGACAGGAGCTAACTATGGCTACACCTTC.